Sequencing of this TCR beta chain was carried out in a study of CXCR3-negative and CXCR3-positive naive CD8 T cells. Considering frequency, this clonotype is medium-sized. Its antigen is not known. Preparation of TRB cDNA libraries relied on 5' RACE carrying UMI labels. Using the 5' RACE reads, TCRdb records one entry per CDR3 protein without DNA. This listing includes about 41,000 distinct CDR3 sequences. The CDR3 runs 11 residues. The germline CDR1 and CDR2 sequences are SQVTM and ANQGSEA. Study-level findings and limits: Diversity in memory CD8+ cells fell much lower than the comparably high levels seen in both naive subsets. The majority of assays used fresh PBMCs, and CXCR3 expression partially decreased after cryopreservation.

CD45RO-CCR7+CD27+CD95- defined naive CD8+ T cells. This clonotype originated in a human donor in good health. Some clones in this sample may be carry-over from other donors' samples. The sequencing sample was made of naive CXCR3- CD8+ T cells from blood. Subset given: CD45RO-CCR7+CD27+CD95- naive CD8+ T cells lacking CXCR3 (TNR3-). The V call is TRBV29-1, the J call TRBJ1-1. CDR3 protein: CSVHRGLEAFF.